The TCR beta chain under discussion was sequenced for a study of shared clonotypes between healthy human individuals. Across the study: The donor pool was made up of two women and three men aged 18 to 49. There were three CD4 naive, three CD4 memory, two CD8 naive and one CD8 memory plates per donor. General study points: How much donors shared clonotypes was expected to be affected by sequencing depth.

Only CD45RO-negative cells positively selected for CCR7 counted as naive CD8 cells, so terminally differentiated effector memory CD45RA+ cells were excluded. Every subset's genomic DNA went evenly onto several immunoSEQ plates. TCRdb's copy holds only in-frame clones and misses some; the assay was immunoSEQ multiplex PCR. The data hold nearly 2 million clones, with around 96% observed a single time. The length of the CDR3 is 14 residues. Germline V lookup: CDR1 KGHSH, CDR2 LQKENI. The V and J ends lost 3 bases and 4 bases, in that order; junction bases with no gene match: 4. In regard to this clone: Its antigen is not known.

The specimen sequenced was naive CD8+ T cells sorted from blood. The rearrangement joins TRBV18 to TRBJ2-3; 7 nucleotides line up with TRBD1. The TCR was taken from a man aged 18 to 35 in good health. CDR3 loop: CASSPTGESDTQYF. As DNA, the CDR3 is TGTGCCAGCTCACCCACAGGGGAGTCAGATACGCAGTATTTT.